This entry features one T cell receptor beta chain sequence. Its antigen is currently unknown. This sample was included in a study of blood T cells in healthy people across ages. Overall study results and limits: Long-lived and aged donors differed, with more naive CD4+ cells and higher diversity in the long-lived.

The people who gave samples were healthy Caucasians from Russia, aged roughly 6 to 90. Trimming cost V 7 bases and J 2 bases, with 10 bases left between them. Germline V lookup: CDR1 MNHEY, CDR2 SMNVEV (reference sequence). This CDR3 region has 13 residues. Sample-barcoded 5' priming and a J-beta primer mix drove a second PCR of 7 to 11 cycles. The template-switch adaptor, which had 12 random nucleotides, put a tag on each cDNA molecule. MiXCR was run by TCRdb on the 5' RACE reads, yielding one entry per CDR3 protein. The sample consists of fewer than 2,000,000 distinct CDR3 sequences, about two fifths of them appearing once.

The sample taken for sequencing was blood. The rearrangement links TRBV27 to TRBJ2-3; D is possibly TRBD1 (6 bases). The source is a human donor in good health. The CDR3 is CASMRDNTDTQYF. CDR3 coding DNA: TGTGCCAGCATGAGGGACAACACAGATACGCAGTATTTT.